This T cell receptor beta chain was sequenced during a study of cytomegalovirus exposure and HLA in healthy donors. With 60 Vbeta and 13 Jbeta primers, the PCR was carried out. Study processing details: Later work found tens of millions of unique TCR beta chains, with roughly 11 million shared. TCRdb keeps only in-frame clones here, not all; method: immunoSEQ multiplex PCR. From that table come the V and J calls and clone size; the DNA was used to work out D and trimming. This table has 100,000 to 150,000 clones, over 70% appearing once. As for this clone: Other nucleotide sequences in the sample specify the same CDR3.

Healthy donors of bone marrow made up the group. With V trimmed by 5 bases and J by 2 bases, 3 bases remained unmatched. This CDR3 region has 14 residues. CDR1 and CDR2 from the germline V gene are SGHVS and FNYEAQ. The source material was PBMCs. The TCR originated in a woman between 40 and 50 years old in good health and CMV-seropositive. The rearrangement links TRBV7-6 to TRBJ2-7; the match to TRBD1 covers 10 bases. CDR3 coding DNA: TGTGCCAGCAGCCTAGGGACAGGGGCCTACGAGCAGTACTTC. Protein product: CASSLGTGAYEQYF.